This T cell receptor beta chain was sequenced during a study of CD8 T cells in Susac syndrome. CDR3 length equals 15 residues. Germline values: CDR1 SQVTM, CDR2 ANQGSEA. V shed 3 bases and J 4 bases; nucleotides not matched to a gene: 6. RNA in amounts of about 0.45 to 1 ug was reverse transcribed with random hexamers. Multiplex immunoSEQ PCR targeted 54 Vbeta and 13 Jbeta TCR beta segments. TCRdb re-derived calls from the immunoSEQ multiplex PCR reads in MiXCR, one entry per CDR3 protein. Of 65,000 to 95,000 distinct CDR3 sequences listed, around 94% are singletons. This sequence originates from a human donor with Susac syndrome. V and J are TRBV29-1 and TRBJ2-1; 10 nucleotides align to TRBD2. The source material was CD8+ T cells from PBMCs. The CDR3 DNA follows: TGCAGCGTTGAGTCCGGGACTAGCGCTTACAATGAGCAGTTCTTC. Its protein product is CSVESGTSAYNEQFF.